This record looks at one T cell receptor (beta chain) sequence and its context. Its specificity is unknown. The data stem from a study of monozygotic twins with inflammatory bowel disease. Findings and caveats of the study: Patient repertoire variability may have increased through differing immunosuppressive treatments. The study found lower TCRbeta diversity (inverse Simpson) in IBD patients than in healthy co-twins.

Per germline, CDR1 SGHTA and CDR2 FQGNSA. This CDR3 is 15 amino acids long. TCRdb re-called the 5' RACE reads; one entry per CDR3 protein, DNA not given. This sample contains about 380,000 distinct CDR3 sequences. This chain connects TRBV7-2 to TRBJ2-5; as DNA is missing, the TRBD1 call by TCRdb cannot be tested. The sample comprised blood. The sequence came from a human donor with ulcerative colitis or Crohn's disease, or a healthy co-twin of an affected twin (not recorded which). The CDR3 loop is CASSQQGLDQETQYF.